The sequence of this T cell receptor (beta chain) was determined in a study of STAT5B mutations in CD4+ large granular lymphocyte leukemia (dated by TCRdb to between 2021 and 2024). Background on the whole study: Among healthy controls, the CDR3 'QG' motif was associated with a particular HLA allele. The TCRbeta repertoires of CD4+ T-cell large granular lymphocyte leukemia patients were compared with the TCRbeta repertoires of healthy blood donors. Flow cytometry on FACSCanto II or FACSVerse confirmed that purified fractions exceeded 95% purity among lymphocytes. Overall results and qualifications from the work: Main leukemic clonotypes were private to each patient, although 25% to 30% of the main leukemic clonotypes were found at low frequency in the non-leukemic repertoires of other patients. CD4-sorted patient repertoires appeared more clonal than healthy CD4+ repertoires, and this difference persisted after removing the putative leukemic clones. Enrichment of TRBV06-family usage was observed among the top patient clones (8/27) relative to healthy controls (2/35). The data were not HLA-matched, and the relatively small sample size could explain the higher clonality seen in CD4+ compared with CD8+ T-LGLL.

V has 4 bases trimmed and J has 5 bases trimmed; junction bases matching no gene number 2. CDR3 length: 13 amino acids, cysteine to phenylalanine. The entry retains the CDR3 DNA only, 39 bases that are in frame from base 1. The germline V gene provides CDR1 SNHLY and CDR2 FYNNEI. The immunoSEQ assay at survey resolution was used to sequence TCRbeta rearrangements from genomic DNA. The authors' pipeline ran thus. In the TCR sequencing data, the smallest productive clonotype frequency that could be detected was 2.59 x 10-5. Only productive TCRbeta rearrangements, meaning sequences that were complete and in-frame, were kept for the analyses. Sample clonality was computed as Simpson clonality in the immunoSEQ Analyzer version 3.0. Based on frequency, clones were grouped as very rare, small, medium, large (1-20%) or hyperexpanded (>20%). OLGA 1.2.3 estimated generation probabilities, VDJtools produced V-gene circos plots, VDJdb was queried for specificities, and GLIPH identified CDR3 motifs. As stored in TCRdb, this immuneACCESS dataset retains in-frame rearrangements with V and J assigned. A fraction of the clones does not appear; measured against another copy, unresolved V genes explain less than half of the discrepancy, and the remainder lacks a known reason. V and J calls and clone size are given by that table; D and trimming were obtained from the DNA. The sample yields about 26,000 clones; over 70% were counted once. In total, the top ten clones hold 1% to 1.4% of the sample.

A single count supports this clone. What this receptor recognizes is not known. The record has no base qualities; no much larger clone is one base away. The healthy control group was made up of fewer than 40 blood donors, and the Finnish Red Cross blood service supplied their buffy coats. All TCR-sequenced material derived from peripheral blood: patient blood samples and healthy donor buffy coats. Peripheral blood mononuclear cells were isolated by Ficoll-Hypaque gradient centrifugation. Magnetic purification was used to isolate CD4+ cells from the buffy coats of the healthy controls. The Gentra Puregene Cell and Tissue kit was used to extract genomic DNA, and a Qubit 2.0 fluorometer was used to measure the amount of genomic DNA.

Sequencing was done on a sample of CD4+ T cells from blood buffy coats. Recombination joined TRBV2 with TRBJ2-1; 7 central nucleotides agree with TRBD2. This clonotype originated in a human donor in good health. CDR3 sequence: CASSGDYDNEQFF. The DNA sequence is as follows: TGTGCCAGCAGTGGGGACTATGACAATGAGCAGTTCTTC. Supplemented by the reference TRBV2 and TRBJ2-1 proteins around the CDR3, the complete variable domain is EPEVTQTPSHQVTQMGQEVILRCVPISNHLYFYWYRQILGQKVEFLVSFYNNEISEKSEIFDDQFSVERPDGSNFTLKIRSTKLEDSAMYFCASSGDYDNEQFFGPGTRLTVL.